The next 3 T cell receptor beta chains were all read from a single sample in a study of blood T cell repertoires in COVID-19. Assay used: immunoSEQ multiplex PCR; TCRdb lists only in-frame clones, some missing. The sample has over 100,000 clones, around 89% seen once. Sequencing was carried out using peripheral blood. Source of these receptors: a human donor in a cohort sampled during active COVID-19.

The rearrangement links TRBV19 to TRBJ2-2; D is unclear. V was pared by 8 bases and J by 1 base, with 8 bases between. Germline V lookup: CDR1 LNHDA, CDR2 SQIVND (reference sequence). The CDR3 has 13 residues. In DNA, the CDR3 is TGTGCCAGTTTGTACTGGAACACCGGGGAGCTGTTTTTT. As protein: CASLYWNTGELFF.

The CDR3 spells CASSPTGGGAYNEQFF. CDR3 nucleotide sequence: TGTGCCAGCAGCCCCACCGGCGGGGGGGCATACAATGAGCAGTTCTTC. The chain uses TRBV11-2 and TRBJ2-1; 9 nucleotides align to TRBD2. In germline, CDR1 is SGHAT, CDR2 FQNNGV. The CDR3 is made up of 16 amino acids. V trimming: 5 bases; J trimming: 4 bases; junction bases outside the gene matches: 9.

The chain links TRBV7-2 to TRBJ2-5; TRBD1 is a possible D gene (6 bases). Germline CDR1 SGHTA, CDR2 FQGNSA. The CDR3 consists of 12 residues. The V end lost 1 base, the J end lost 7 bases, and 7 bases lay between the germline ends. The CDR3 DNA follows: TGTGCCAGCAGCTTAGAAGGGGGGACCCAGTACTTC. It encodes CASSLEGGTQYF.